These 27 T cell receptor beta chains were sequenced from one sample in a study of breast tumors, draining lymph nodes, adjacent tissues. TCRdb reprocessed the multiplex PCR reads with MiXCR, giving one entry per CDR3 protein. The sample shows tens of thousands of distinct CDR3 sequences, 60% to 80% of them seen only once. The specimen sequenced was breast tumor tissue. The receptors were sampled from a female donor with breast cancer. Some clones in this sample may be carry-over from other donors' samples.

CDR3 amino acids: CASSLDRNEQFF. The CDR3 DNA follows: TGTGCCAGCAGCTTAGATCGCAATGAGCAGTTCTTC. The rearrangement joins TRBV11-2 to TRBJ2-1; unclear D gene. Looked up from germline, CDR1 is SGHAT and CDR2 is FQNNGV. Trimming left V 0 bases short and J 6 bases short, with 3 bases between. The CDR3 is 12 amino acids.

Note on this clonotype: This could be a read error, since a much larger clone is one nucleotide away. The CDR3 is CASCFRVLQETQYF. In DNA form, the CDR3 reads TGTGCCAGCTGCTTTAGGGTTTTACAAGAGACCCAGTACTTC. V gene TRBV7-2 combines with J gene TRBJ2-5; unclear D gene. This CDR3 contains 14 residues. In germline, CDR1 is SGHTA, CDR2 FQGNSA.

This clonotype occurred many times. The chain carries TRBV30 and TRBJ1-5; D gene ambiguous. Trimming shortened V by 1 base and J by 1 base, and 5 bases separated the two germline ends. CDR3 length: 13 amino acids. Germline V gene lookup returns CDR1 GTSNPN and CDR2 SVGIG (reference sequence). The CDR3 DNA reads TGTGCCTGGAGTGGGCAGAGCAATCAGCCCCAGCATTTT. The encoded protein is CAWSGQSNQPQHF.

The chain uses TRBV7-2 and TRBJ2-7; 10 bases fit TRBD2. Trimming removed 5 bases from V and 3 bases from J; junction bases left unmatched: 7. Germline CDR1 is SGHTA and CDR2 is FQGNSA. The CDR3 sequence is 15 residues long. CDR3: CASSLRTSGLYEQYF. As DNA, the CDR3 is TGTGCCAGCAGCCTCCGGACTAGCGGACTCTACGAGCAGTACTTC.

This clonotype showed up many times. The gene calls are TRBV6-2 or TRBV6-3 and TRBJ2-3; the D gene is possibly TRBD2 (7 bases). CDR1 is MNHEY, CDR2 SVGEGT, per germline. The CDR3 length is 19 residues. Trimming took off 0 bases at V and 0 bases at J, with 19 bases between the two ends. The CDR3 bases are TGTGCCAGCAGTTACTCAGGCGCGGGGGCCTCAGCTAGCACAGATACGCAGTATTTT. It is translated as CASSYSGAGASASTDTQYF.

This clonotype appeared many times. The chain couples TRBV5-8 to TRBJ2-3, with 8 bases lining up with TRBD2. After removal of 5 bases from V and 5 bases from J, the junction contained 13 bases not matched to a gene. This CDR3 contains 16 residues. CDR1 is SGHTS and CDR2 is YDEGEE in the germline V gene. CDR3 residues: CASSSGISGMRDTQYF. Here the CDR3 DNA reads TGTGCCAGCAGTTCCGGGATTAGCGGGATGAGAGATACGCAGTATTTT.

This chain joins TRBV7-8 and TRBJ2-2; the D is unclear. Germline CDR1 reads SGHVS; CDR2 reads FQNEAQ. The CDR3 has 12 amino acids. V was shortened by 8 bases and J by 3 bases, with 7 bases between the two germline ends. CDR3 DNA: TGTGCCAGCCGATATTACACCGGGGAGCTGTTTTTT. Translation: CASRYYTGELFF.

This clonotype came up a few times. The chain combines TRBV7-3 with TRBJ1-1, with a weak D call TRBD1 (5 bases). The V gene lost 6 bases and the J gene lost 5 bases, with 13 bases spanning the gap. The CDR3 is 13 amino acids. CDR1 is SGHTA, CDR2 FQGTGA, per germline. The CDR3 DNA reads TGTGCCAGCAGTCATGGGGGAGGAACTGAAGCTTTCTTT. Translating gives CASSHGGGTEAFF.

The rearrangement joins TRBV7-9 to TRBJ1-2, with a weak D call TRBD1 (5 bases). The CDR3 totals 14 residues. Trimming took off 5 bases at V and 8 bases at J, with 18 bases between the two ends. In germline, CDR1 is SEHNR, CDR2 FQNEAQ (reference sequence). The CDR3 loop is CASSPSGGAGGYTF. In DNA form, the CDR3 reads TGTGCCAGCAGCCCAAGTGGGGGTGCGGGCGGCTACACCTTC.

The chain has TRBV2 and TRBJ1-4, with D perhaps TRBD1 (6 bases). The CDR3 has 14 amino acids. The ends were cut back, 10 bases at V and 3 bases at J, with 15 bases in the middle. CDR1 and CDR2 (germline): SNHLY, FYNNEI. The chain's CDR3 is CATLPQGANEKLFF. The CDR3 DNA is TGTGCCACCCTACCACAGGGTGCTAATGAAAAACTGTTTTTT.

This chain links TRBV7-6 with TRBJ2-5; D possibly uses TRBD1 or TRBD2 (6 bases each). Trimming removed 3 bases from V and 2 bases from J, with 16 bases in between. From germline, CDR1 is SGHVS and CDR2 FNYEAQ. The CDR3 runs to 16 residues. The CDR3 reads CASSFRTDGGQETQYF. Written as DNA, the CDR3 is TGTGCCAGCAGCTTTAGGACAGATGGAGGGCAAGAGACCCAGTACTTC.

The gene calls are TRBV7-9 and TRBJ1-5; 8 nucleotides align to TRBD1. The CDR3 has 14 residues. Germline-derived CDR1 and CDR2 are SEHNR and FQNEAQ (reference sequence). This CDR3 is CSGSPGQDNQPQHF. DNA of the CDR3: TGTTCTGGAAGCCCGGGACAGGACAATCAGCCCCAGCATTTT. Full variable domain (remainder filled in from reference TRBV7-9 and TRBJ1-5): DTGVSQNPRHKITKRGQNVTFRCDPISEHNRLYWYRQTLGQGPEFLTYFQNEAQLEKSRLLSDRFSAERPKGSFSTLEIQRTEQGDSAMYLCSGSPGQDNQPQHFGDGTRLSIL.

Many counts were recorded for this clonotype. V gene TRBV28 combines with J gene TRBJ2-5; 8 bases match TRBD2. Germline V gives CDR1 MDHEN, CDR2 SYDVKM. The CDR3 contains 17 residues. V shed 4 bases, J shed 3 bases, and the junction held 13 bases outside the gene matches. The CDR3 loop reads CASSSSDSGSVKETQYF. CDR3 in DNA: TGTGCCAGCAGTTCCTCCGACAGCGGGAGTGTGAAAGAGACCCAGTACTTC.

V usage is TRBV7-9 and J usage is TRBJ1-2; 8 bases map to TRBD1. The CDR3 is 15 amino acids. The germline CDR1 and CDR2 sequences are SEHNR and FQNEAQ (reference sequence). Trimming removed 5 bases from V and 0 bases from J; junction bases left unmatched: 5. The CDR3 DNA reads as TGTGCCAGCAGCCCACAGGGGGAATCTAACTATGGCTACACCTTC. Amino acids: CASSPQGESNYGYTF.

This clonotype has just one count. The V and J genes are TRBV6-6 and TRBJ1-6; weak D call: TRBD1 (5 bases). The germline V and J ends were trimmed by 1 base and 0 bases, with 10 bases remaining between them. Looked up from germline, CDR1 is MNHNY and CDR2 is SVGAGI (reference sequence). The CDR3 length is 17 residues. CDR3: CASSYFLGTSYNSPLHF. The DNA of the CDR3 is TGTGCCAGCAGTTACTTTTTGGGGACCTCCTATAATTCACCCCTCCACTTT.

This clonotype has a count of ten or more. This sequence may be a read error, since a much larger clone differs from it by one base. The chain has TRBV25-1 and TRBJ1-5, with a possible D match to TRBD1 (6 bases). CDR1 and CDR2 (germline): MGHDK, SYGVNS. This CDR3 spans 14 amino acids. The ends were cut back, 3 bases at V and 6 bases at J, with 12 bases in the middle. The CDR3 nucleotides are TGTGCCAGCAGTGACCGGGACATGGGTCAGCCCCAGCATTTT. Amino acid sequence: CASSDRDMGQPQHF.

The chain joins TRBV24-1 to TRBJ2-5; no clear D. The CDR3 is 13 amino acids. V shed 2 bases and J shed 4 bases, with 7 bases lying between them. Germline V gene sequence: CDR1 KGHDR, CDR2 SFDVKD. The CDR3 region is CATSDSTLETQYF. CDR3 bases: TGTGCCACCAGTGATTCCACGCTAGAGACCCAGTACTTC.

This clonotype was counted ten times or more. The V call is TRBV5-1, the J call TRBJ1-4; weak D call: TRBD1 (5 bases). Germline V gives CDR1 SGHRS, CDR2 YFSETQ. The CDR3 extends over 14 amino acids. The V and J ends lost 3 bases and 5 bases respectively, with 11 bases between them. The CDR3 sequence is CASSSGDLNEKLFF. CDR3 coding DNA: TGCGCCAGCAGCTCGGGGGACCTGAATGAAAAACTGTTTTTT.

V usage is TRBV19 and J usage is TRBJ2-7; D may correspond to TRBD1 or TRBD2 (5 bases each). The CDR3 totals 16 residues. Trimming shortened V by 3 bases and J by 0 bases, and 15 bases separated the two germline ends. Germline lookup yields CDR1 LNHDA and CDR2 SQIVND (reference sequence). In nucleotides, the CDR3 is TGTGCCAGTAGTATCTCCGGCAGGGAGAGCTCCTACGAGCAGTACTTC. It specifies CASSISGRESSYEQYF.

Only one count was recorded for this clonotype. The V and J genes are TRBV20-1 and TRBJ2-1; D uncertain. CDR1 is DFQATT and CDR2 is SNEGSKA in the germline V gene (reference sequence). This CDR3 contains 16 residues. Trimming took 5 bases from V and 0 from J, leaving 17 bases between them. This chain's CDR3 is CSAYSDIGASYNEQFF. Here the CDR3 DNA reads TGCAGTGCTTATTCTGACATTGGCGCCTCCTACAATGAGCAGTTCTTC.

This CDR3 is CSVGPGTGGNGYTF. The CDR3 bases are TGCAGCGTCGGTCCCGGGACAGGGGGCAATGGCTACACCTTC. This chain joins TRBV29-1 and TRBJ1-2; TRBD1 matches at 12 bases. CDR1 is SQVTM, CDR2 ANQGSEA, per germline. There are 14 residues in the CDR3. After removal of 6 bases from V and 6 bases from J, the junction contained 8 bases not matched to a gene. Full variable domain (outside the CDR3, taken from reference TRBV29-1 and TRBJ1-2): SAVISQKPSRDICQRGTSLTIQCQVDSQVTMMFWYRQQPGQSLTLIATANQGSEATYESGFVIDKFPISRPNLTFSTLTVSNMSPEDSSIYLCSVGPGTGGNGYTFGSGTRLTVV.

By share of the sample, this clonotype is medium-sized (0.01 to 0.1%). The chain is built from TRBV14 and TRBJ1-2; D call uncertain. Trimming removed 0 bases at V and 5 bases at J, with 13 bases between. Looked up from germline, CDR1 is SGHDN and CDR2 is FVKESK. CDR3 size: 15 residues. CDR3 nucleotides: TGTGCCAGCAGCCAAGATTCGAAGGGATGGTATGGCTACACCTTC. Translation: CASSQDSKGWYGYTF.

In its sample, this clonotype was seen many times. The J gene is TRBJ1-2, the V gene TRBV6-5; D is unresolved. V lost 7 bases, J lost 3 bases, and 15 bases lay in between. This CDR3 has 14 residues. Germline V gives CDR1 MNHEY, CDR2 SVGAGI. In DNA form, the CDR3 reads TGTGCCAGCACCCCCAGGCAGTACTACTATGGCTACACCTTC. This translates into CASTPRQYYYGYTF.

The CDR3 DNA follows: TGTGCCAGCGGTCACCGCTTACAGGGCGAATGGGTCTACGAGCAGTACTTC. As protein: CASGHRLQGEWVYEQYF. J is TRBJ2-7 and V is TRBV6-2 or TRBV6-3; tentative D call: TRBD1 (6 bases). This CDR3 spans 17 amino acids. Trimming shortened V by 8 bases and J by 3 bases, and 26 bases separated the two germline ends. CDR1 is MNHEY, CDR2 SVGEGT, per germline.

This clonotype has at least ten counts. This sequence joins TRBV10-2 and TRBJ2-5; 8 bases align to TRBD1. The CDR3 is made up of 13 amino acids. V shed 5 bases, J shed 4 bases, and the junction held 3 bases outside the gene matches. Germline assignment: CDR1 WSHSY and CDR2 SAAADI. CDR3 amino acids: CASSLRGRETQYF. The CDR3 nucleotides read TGCGCCAGCAGTCTCAGGGGGCGAGAGACCCAGTACTTC.

The rearrangement joins TRBV7-9 to TRBJ1-6; 9 nucleotides agree with TRBD1. The CDR3 contains 14 residues. Trimming cost V 6 bases and J 9 bases; bases outside gene matches: 6. Germline V CDR1 and CDR2: SEHNR, FQNEAQ (reference sequence). The CDR3 sequence is CASRSGTGSSPLHF. CDR3 bases: TGTGCCAGCAGGTCCGGGACAGGGAGTTCACCCCTCCACTTT.

In its sample, this clonotype was seen once. The chain is built from TRBV7-3 and TRBJ1-2; D is uncertain. V gave up 0 bases and J gave up 8 bases, with 19 bases separating them. In germline, CDR1 is SGHTA, CDR2 FQGTGA. This CDR3 is built from 16 residues. As DNA, the CDR3 is TGTGCCAGCAGCTTAACGTATCATGGGGATTCGGGCGGCTACACCTTC. Translation gives CASSLTYHGDSGGYTF.